What follows are 20 T cell receptor beta chains derived from one specimen sequenced in a study of persistence of HIV-infected CD4 T cells. These receptors' targets are unknown. Overlapping HIV-1 Gag 15-mer peptides at approximately 1 ug per peptide per mL were used. Sorted nonresponding memory CD4+ T cells were CD40L-negative, CD69-negative, CD45RO-high. The immunoSEQ assay was version 4, run in survey mode. Measured with immunoSEQ multiplex PCR; TCRdb has only the in-frame clones, and not every one. The top ten clones hold over 12% of a sample with tens of thousands of clones, roughly 74% of them seen once. The sample consisted of CD4+ T cells sorted from PBMCs after approximately 20-hour stimulation, taken from a patient who received antiretroviral therapy. The source is an adult man with HIV who was CMV-seropositive.

This rearrangement joins TRBV7-8 to TRBJ1-5; D is undetermined. CDR3 length: 14 amino acids. The germline gives CDR1 SGHVS, CDR2 FQNEAQ. V lost 1 base, J lost 5 bases, and 9 bases lay in between. The CDR3 DNA follows: TGTGCCAGCAGCTTAGAACAGAGTGATCAGCCCCAGCATTTT. Residues: CASSLEQSDQPQHF.

This chain connects TRBV4-1 to TRBJ1-1; D perhaps matches TRBD1 (6 bases). The length of the CDR3 is 15 residues. The V end lost 2 bases, the J end lost 0 bases, and 10 bases lay between the germline ends. The germline CDR1 and CDR2 sequences are MGHRA and YSYEKL. This CDR3 is CASSQTGQLNTEAFF. The DNA of the CDR3 is TGCGCCAGCAGCCAAACTGGACAGCTGAACACTGAAGCTTTCTTT.

V and J are TRBV11-3 and TRBJ2-2; D may be TRBD2 (5 bases). Germline CDR1 and CDR2: SGHNT and YENEEA. The CDR3 spans 18 residues. With 5 bases removed from V and 1 base from J, the gap between germline ends came to 20 bases. This chain's CDR3 is CASSPSMQRIKNTGELFF. CDR3 nucleotide sequence: TGTGCCAGCAGCCCCTCGATGCAGCGGATTAAGAACACCGGGGAGCTGTTTTTT.

The V and J genes are TRBV5-1 and TRBJ1-1; D may be TRBD1 (6 bases). The CDR3 is 14 amino acids. From germline, CDR1 is SGHRS and CDR2 YFSETQ. V lost 1 base, J lost 5 bases, and 12 bases lay in between. The CDR3 DNA is TGCGCCAGCAGCTTGACTACAGGGAAGACTGAAGCTTTCTTT. Residues: CASSLTTGKTEAFF.

Only one count was recorded for this clone. The V and J genes are TRBV7-2 and TRBJ2-7; unclear D gene. The CDR3 totals 15 residues. Germline V CDR1 and CDR2: SGHTA, FQGNSA. V was clipped by 5 bases and J by 0 bases, with 14 bases between them. The CDR3 sequence is CASSPKGRRSYEQYF. The CDR3 nucleotides are TGTGCCAGCAGCCCTAAGGGCAGACGCTCCTACGAGCAGTACTTC.

The V gene is TRBV19, the J gene TRBJ1-2; no clear D. Germline V gives CDR1 LNHDA, CDR2 SQIVND (reference sequence). The CDR3 spans 15 residues. The V and J ends lost 3 bases and 4 bases respectively, with 15 bases between them. Here the CDR3 DNA reads TGTGCCAGTAGTATGGTTCGGGGAGTGTCCTATGGCTACACCTTC. The encoded protein is CASSMVRGVSYGYTF.

The chain recombines TRBV14 with TRBJ1-6; D ambiguous. V was cut by 4 bases and J by 8 bases, with 9 bases left in between. From germline, CDR1 is SGHDN and CDR2 FVKESK. There are 13 residues in the CDR3. CDR3 loop: CASSRGRDSPLHF. CDR3 sequence (DNA): TGTGCCAGCAGCCGAGGGAGGGATTCACCCCTCCACTTT.

This clone was counted between two and nine times. This chain uses TRBV12-3 or TRBV12-4 with TRBJ2-7; D might be TRBD1 (6 bases). V dropped 6 bases and J dropped 3 bases, with 12 bases sitting between them. The CDR3 loop spans 13 amino acids. The CDR3 spells CASSQLTGYEQYF. As DNA, the CDR3 is TGTGCCAGCAGCCAATTGACAGGCTACGAGCAGTACTTC.

This chain uses TRBV4-2 with TRBJ2-7, with TRBD2 matching over 9 bases. Per germline, CDR1 LGHNA and CDR2 YNFKEQ. Trimming removed 1 base from V and 12 bases from J; junction bases left unmatched: 16. This CDR3 is 16 amino acids long. DNA of the CDR3: TGTGCCAGCAGCCAAGGTCTTGGCGGGAGGGCCCCCGTCCTGTACTTC. Translation: CASSQGLGGRAPVLYF.

Judged by abundance, this clone is medium-sized. J is TRBJ1-1 and V is TRBV4-2; D might be TRBD1 (6 bases). The germline V gene has CDR1 LGHNA and CDR2 YNFKEQ. The CDR3 contains 16 residues. Trimming left V 1 base short and J 4 bases short, with 16 bases between. DNA of the CDR3: TGTGCCAGCAGCCAAGGGCAGGGAGGGGGTCGCACTGAAGCTTTCTTT. Translated, it gives CASSQGQGGGRTEAFF.

This chain uses TRBV6-1 with TRBJ2-7; the D gene is possibly TRBD1 (6 bases). Germline V gives CDR1 MNHNS, CDR2 SASEGT. Trimming removed 2 bases from V and 1 base from J, with 12 bases in between. This CDR3 is built from 15 residues. The DNA of the CDR3 is TGTGCCAGCAGTGAAAACAGGGATGCATCCTACGAGCAGTACTTC. Encoded protein: CASSENRDASYEQYF.

CDR3 in DNA: TGTGCCACCAGTGAGAAGAGGAATCAAGAGACCCAGTACTTC. Translation gives CATSEKRNQETQYF. The chain has TRBV24-1 and TRBJ2-5, with D hard to call. Trimming left V 4 bases short and J 2 bases short, with 10 bases between. The CDR3 length is 14 residues. Looked up from germline, CDR1 is KGHDR and CDR2 is SFDVKD.

This rearrangement joins TRBV5-1 to TRBJ2-1, with TRBD2 matching over 10 bases. This CDR3 contains 18 residues. J gave up 8 bases and V 0 bases, and 14 bases lay outside the gene matches. The germline V gene encodes CDR1 SGHRS and CDR2 YFSETQ. CDR3 bases: TGCGCCAGCAGCTTGGGTATCGGGCGGACTAGCGGAGGTGATGAGCAGTTCTTC. Its protein is CASSLGIGRTSGGDEQFF. Together with reference TRBV5-1 and TRBJ2-1, the CDR3 gives the full variable domain: KAGVTQTPRYLIKTRGQQVTLSCSPISGHRSVSWYQQTPGQGLQFLFEYFSETQRNKGNFPGRFSGRQFSNSRSEMNVSTLELGDSALYLCASSLGIGRTSGGDEQFFGPGTRLTVL.

The chain links TRBV11-1 to TRBJ2-7; 8 bases line up with TRBD2. J was trimmed by 3 bases and V by 3 bases; bases with no gene match: 10. In germline, CDR1 is SGHAT, CDR2 FQDESV (reference sequence). CDR3 size: 16 residues. The CDR3 bases are TGTGCCAGCAGCTTCCTGACGACGGCGGGAGGCTACGAGCAGTACTTC. It is translated as CASSFLTTAGGYEQYF.

This clone was found once. The chain couples TRBV19 to TRBJ2-1; D is tentatively TRBD1 or TRBD2 (7 bases each). Germline assignment: CDR1 LNHDA and CDR2 SQIVND (reference sequence). V was shortened by 4 bases and J by 8 bases, with 24 bases between the two germline ends. The CDR3 consists of 17 residues. The CDR3 loop is CASSSLWGRGPVDEQFF. In nucleotides, the CDR3 is TGTGCCAGTAGTAGCCTTTGGGGGAGGGGGCCCGTCGATGAGCAGTTCTTC.

This chain uses TRBV19 with TRBJ1-1; the D gene is possibly TRBD1 (6 bases). Between the trimmed V and J ends, which lost 11 bases and 1 base, there was a span of 20 bases. CDR3 size: 15 residues. The germline V gene encodes CDR1 LNHDA and CDR2 SQIVND (reference sequence). DNA of the CDR3: TGTGCCGCGCGGGGGGCCGGGGCGGAGAACACTGAAGCTTTCTTT. Its translation is CAARGAGAENTEAFF.

This chain connects TRBV5-8 to TRBJ2-1; D is undetermined. With 4 bases removed from V and 6 bases from J, the gap between germline ends came to 14 bases. The CDR3 is 14 amino acids. CDR1 and CDR2 (germline): SGHTS, YDEGEE. CDR3 coding DNA: TGTGCCAGCAGCCTGGAAGTAGCTGGCAATGAGCAGTTCTTC. Protein sequence: CASSLEVAGNEQFF. The full variable domain, in which reference TRBV5-8 and TRBJ2-1 provide the parts outside the CDR3, is EAGVTQSPTHLIKTRGQQATLRCSPISGHTSVYWYQQALGLGLQFLLWYDEGEERNRGNFPPRFSGRQFPNYSSELNVNALELEDSALYLCASSLEVAGNEQFFGPGTRLTVL.

This clone occurred a few times. The chain recombines TRBV4-2 with TRBJ2-1; 10 nucleotides match TRBD2. This CDR3 has 17 amino acids. J lost 5 bases, V lost 0 bases, and 7 bases had no gene match. The V gene's germline CDR1 is LGHNA and CDR2 YNFKEQ. This CDR3 is CASSQDPPAGGHNEQFF. CDR3 nucleotides: TGTGCCAGCAGCCAAGATCCCCCAGCGGGAGGGCACAATGAGCAGTTCTTC.

There are a few counts of this clone. V usage is TRBV5-6 and J usage is TRBJ1-5; D is uncertain. CDR3 size: 15 residues. Trimming shortened V by 2 bases and J by 2 bases, and 11 bases separated the two germline ends. Germline CDR1 and CDR2: SGHDT and YYEEEE. Here the CDR3 reads CASSFGSEGNQPQHF. DNA for the CDR3: TGTGCCAGCAGCTTCGGCAGCGAGGGCAATCAGCCCCAGCATTTT.

J is TRBJ1-1 and V is TRBV5-1; 9 bases are shared with TRBD1. Germline values: CDR1 SGHRS, CDR2 YFSETQ. Unmatched junction bases numbered 11, after V lost 5 bases and J lost 6 bases. The CDR3 is made up of 15 amino acids. The chain's CDR3 is CASSPRPGQGSEAFF. For the CDR3, the DNA is TGCGCCAGCAGTCCCCGACCGGGACAGGGATCTGAAGCTTTCTTT.